Below, 20 T cell receptor beta chains from the same sample are listed, as sequenced in a study of read filtering for tumor transcriptome and immune sequencing. This library used approximately 0.4 ug RNA and molecular barcoded adaptors spanning alpha/delta and beta/gamma chains. In TCRdb, the reads were re-called with MiXCR into one record per CDR3 protein. Of about 58,000 distinct CDR3 sequences in the sample, more than 9% were seen once. Sequenced: a population of CD138-negative cells sorted from bone marrow. The receptors were gathered from a donor at least 40 years old with multiple myeloma.

This clonotype was seen ten or more times. The J gene is TRBJ1-1, the V gene TRBV11-2, with unresolved D. CDR3 length equals 13 residues. V gave up 5 bases and J gave up 5 bases, with 12 bases separating them. From germline, CDR1 is SGHAT and CDR2 FQNNGV. CDR3 sequence (DNA): TGTGCCAGCAGCCCCCGACCGGATACTGAAGCTTTCTTT. As protein: CASSPRPDTEAFF.

This clonotype was seen at least ten times. The chain employs TRBV16 and TRBJ1-1, with TRBD1 matching over 8 bases. The CDR3 length is 12 residues. V dropped 5 bases and J dropped 6; count of bases not matched to a gene: 2. From germline, CDR1 is KGHSY and CDR2 FQNENV. CDR3 region: CASSYRGAEAFF. CDR3 in DNA: TGTGCCAGCAGCTACAGGGGGGCTGAAGCTTTCTTT.

This clonotype was recorded many times. V gene TRBV5-1 combines with J gene TRBJ1-3; D gene uncertain. From germline, CDR1 is SGHRS and CDR2 YFSETQ. The length of the CDR3 is 13 residues. The germline V and J ends were trimmed by 4 bases and 2 bases, with 7 bases remaining between them. CDR3 loop: CASSLGPGNTIYF. CDR3 nucleotide sequence: TGCGCCAGCAGCCTAGGCCCTGGAAACACCATATATTTT.

There are many counts of this clonotype. V usage is TRBV3-1 and J usage is TRBJ2-7; TRBD2 aligns across 8 bases. Germline CDR1 LGHDT, CDR2 YNNKEL (reference sequence). This CDR3 has 15 residues. V lost 4 bases and J lost 5; bases outside the gene matches: 10. The chain's CDR3 is CASSPIPGGGHEQYF. CDR3 in DNA: TGTGCCAGCAGCCCCATCCCCGGGGGGGGCCACGAGCAGTACTTC.

This clonotype was observed a handful of times. A read error may be the cause here, since a much bigger clone is one base away. The chain carries TRBV14 and TRBJ2-7; tentative D call: TRBD2 (6 bases). Per germline, CDR1 SGHDN and CDR2 FVKESK. V lost 8 bases to trimming and J lost 4 bases, with 18 bases between them. CDR3 length: 14 amino acids. The CDR3, as DNA: TGTGCCAGCGGGTTGAGAGGAGGGGCGTACGAGCAGTACTTC. Translation: CASGLRGGAYEQYF.

This clonotype was counted ten times or more. This chain links TRBV27 with TRBJ2-1; unclear D gene. This CDR3 region has 19 residues. Germline V gene sequence: CDR1 MNHEY, CDR2 SMNVEV (reference sequence). The germline V and J ends were trimmed by 5 bases and 3 bases, with 26 bases remaining between them. In DNA, the CDR3 is TGTGCCAGCAGTAAACTAACAAAGGCCCTCGCCCGTTTCTACAATGAGCAGTTCTTC. Its protein is CASSKLTKALARFYNEQFF.

This clonotype has ten or more counts. The rearrangement uses TRBV7-9 and TRBJ1-3; D is unresolved. The CDR3 is 14 residues long. V lost 5 bases to trimming and J lost 1 base, with 9 bases between them. Germline V gene sequence: CDR1 SEHNR, CDR2 FQNEAQ (reference sequence). The CDR3 spells CASSQLESGNTIYF. The CDR3 DNA sequence: TGTGCCAGCAGCCAACTTGAATCTGGAAACACCATATATTTT.

This clonotype was recorded many times. This chain connects TRBV19 to TRBJ1-2; unclear D gene. Between the trimmed V and J ends, which lost 9 bases and 6 bases, there was a span of 14 bases. CDR3 length: 12 residues. Germline V gene sequence: CDR1 LNHDA, CDR2 SQIVND (reference sequence). CDR3 sequence: CARKDMADGYTF. Here the CDR3 DNA reads TGTGCCAGAAAAGACATGGCTGATGGCTACACCTTC.

As for this clonotype: A read error is possible here, since a much larger clone lies one base away. The CDR3 DNA reads TGCAGCGTTGAAGTTCAGGGAAGAAACATTCAGTACTTC. Translating gives CSVEVQGRNIQYF. The chain uses TRBV29-1 and TRBJ2-4; maybe TRBD1 (5 bases). The germline gives CDR1 SQVTM, CDR2 ANQGSEA. This CDR3 has 13 amino acids. V was trimmed by 1 base and J by 6 bases, leaving 10 bases between them.

Concerning this clonotype: A far bigger clonotype differs at one base, so this is likely a read error. Likely a read error: the CDR3 ends without its conserved phenylalanine or tryptophan. The J gene is TRBJ2-5, the V gene TRBV11-1, with 14 bases aligning to TRBD2. CDR1 and CDR2 (germline): SGHAT, FQDESV (reference sequence). The V gene end was trimmed by 5 bases and the J gene end by 9 bases; junction bases not matched to a gene: 11. This CDR3 is built from 16 residues. The CDR3 loop is CASSGGLAGAGGAQYL. CDR3 in DNA: TGTGCCAGCAGCGGGGGACTAGCGGGGGCCGGGGGGGCCCAGTACCTC.

A few counts support this clonotype. J is TRBJ2-7 and V is TRBV12-3 or TRBV12-4; D remains unclear. Trimming left V 9 bases short and J 3 bases short, with 15 bases between. This CDR3 region has 13 residues. Here the CDR3 reads CASRHTAVYEQYF. The CDR3, as DNA: TGTGCCAGTAGGCACACGGCGGTCTACGAGCAGTACTTC.

This clonotype has ten or more counts. This rearrangement joins TRBV6-2 or TRBV6-3 to TRBJ2-3, with D perhaps matching TRBD2 (7 bases). Trimming removed 2 bases from V and 6 bases from J, with 18 bases in between. The germline V gene encodes CDR1 MNHEY and CDR2 SVGEGT. CDR3 length: 16 residues. The CDR3 loop reads CASSYPGLGGKDTQYF. The CDR3, as DNA: TGTGCCAGCAGTTACCCAGGACTAGGGGGGAAGGATACGCAGTATTTT.

This clonotype has ten or more counts. This chain links TRBV9 with TRBJ2-5, with 11 bases lining up with TRBD2. The ends lost 3 bases at V and 3 bases at J; junction bases unmatched: 7. CDR1 is SGDLS, CDR2 YYNGEE, per germline. The CDR3 consists of 16 residues. The CDR3 here is CASSEEPGLAEETQYF. The CDR3 DNA follows: TGTGCCAGCAGCGAGGAGCCGGGACTAGCGGAAGAGACCCAGTACTTC.

Ten or more counts support this clonotype. The V gene is TRBV6-2 or TRBV6-3, the J gene TRBJ1-6; unclear D gene. Trimming removed 0 bases from V and 11 bases from J, with 14 bases in between. Germline V lookup: CDR1 MNHEY, CDR2 SVGEGT. This CDR3 comprises 15 residues. As DNA, the CDR3 is TGTGCCAGCAGTTACTCGAATAAGGCAGTGGCACCCCTCCACTTT. This translates into CASSYSNKAVAPLHF.

V gene TRBV12-3 or TRBV12-4 combines with J gene TRBJ2-7, with 9 bases lining up with TRBD2. V lost 4 bases to trimming and J lost 3 bases; unmatched junction nucleotides: 4. The CDR3 consists of 14 residues. The DNA of the CDR3 is TGTGCCAGCAGTTCGGCGGGGGGGATCTACGAGCAGTACTTC. As protein: CASSSAGGIYEQYF.

In its sample, this clonotype was seen many times. V and J are TRBV12-3 or TRBV12-4 and TRBJ2-7, with D unclear. V lost 2 bases and J 5 bases, leaving 7 bases between the germline ends. The CDR3 extends over 12 amino acids. This CDR3 is CASSLLRDEQYF. The CDR3 DNA reads TGTGCCAGCAGTTTACTCCGAGACGAGCAGTACTTC.

This clonotype was observed at least ten times. DNA of the CDR3: TGTGCCAGCATTCCCGGACTAGCGGGGACCTACGAGCAGTACTTC. Its translation is CASIPGLAGTYEQYF. The rearrangement uses TRBV6-2 or TRBV6-3 and TRBJ2-7, with 12 nucleotides matching TRBD2. J lost 2 bases, V lost 7 bases, and 6 bases had no gene match. CDR3 size: 15 residues. Germline values: CDR1 MNHEY, CDR2 SVGEGT.

This clonotype occurred many times. The CDR3 bases are TGTGCCAGCAGCCAGCCCCCAGGCTCGGTTGGTTTCTTT. Amino acid sequence: CASSQPPGSVGFF. The chain joins TRBV7-8 to TRBJ1-1; D is unresolved. Germline CDR1 is SGHVS and CDR2 is FQNEAQ. This CDR3 region has 13 residues. The V gene lost 5 bases and the J gene lost 13 bases, with 20 bases spanning the gap.

Ten or more counts support this clonotype. This chain uses TRBV6-1 with TRBJ1-5; no definite D call. The CDR3 covers 14 residues. Trimming pared 6 bases from V and 1 base from J, leaving 10 bases between. Germline V gene sequence: CDR1 MNHNS, CDR2 SASEGT. This chain's CDR3 is CASRRAGSNQPQHF. The DNA of the CDR3 is TGTGCCAGCAGGAGGGCTGGGAGCAATCAGCCCCAGCATTTT.

This clonotype was observed at least ten times. V usage is TRBV30 and J usage is TRBJ2-1, with D tentatively TRBD1 or TRBD2 (7 bases each). Germline V gene data show CDR1 as GTSNPN and CDR2 as SVGIG (reference sequence). V shed 3 bases and J shed 5 bases, with 17 bases lying between them. The CDR3 runs to 15 residues. The chain's CDR3 is CAWRREGAGHNEQFF. The DNA of the CDR3 is TGTGCCTGGAGGAGGGAGGGGGCGGGACACAATGAGCAGTTCTTC.